This entry lists 15 T cell receptor beta chains sequenced from one sample in a study of blood T cell repertoires in COVID-19. Clones were sequenced by immunoSEQ multiplex PCR, and TCRdb holds only the in-frame ones, with some missing. The repertoire includes approximately 88,000 clones, roughly 87% of them detected once, and around 14% sits in the top ten. The source material was peripheral blood. These receptors were taken from a male donor with acute or convalescent COVID-19.

The chain couples TRBV13 to TRBJ2-3, with TRBD2 matching 8 bases. After removal of 1 base from V and 7 bases from J, the junction contained 4 bases not matched to a gene. The CDR3 consists of 14 residues. Germline V gene data show CDR1 as PRHDT and CDR2 as FYEKMQ (reference sequence). CDR3 loop: CASSLAGGGNTQYF. The CDR3 DNA reads as TGTGCCAGCAGCTTAGCGGGGGGGGGCAATACGCAGTATTTT.

This chain links TRBV3-1 (or the pseudogene TRBV3-2) with TRBJ2-2, with TRBD1 matching 10 bases. The CDR3 is 16 residues long. Unmatched junction bases numbered 7, after V lost 3 bases and J lost 6 bases. Per germline, CDR1 LGHDT and CDR2 YNNKEL (reference sequence). The CDR3 DNA follows: TGTGCCAGCAGCCAGCCCGGGACAGGGGATCCCGGGGAGCTGTTTTTT. Its protein is CASSQPGTGDPGELFF.

This clone was seen just once. The chain links TRBV2 to TRBJ1-6; no firm D call. Trimming left V 6 bases short and J 10 bases short, with 10 bases between. The CDR3 extends over 12 amino acids. Germline V CDR1 and CDR2: SNHLY, FYNNEI. The CDR3 DNA is TGTGCCAGCAGGCCAACAGACTCACCCCTCCACTTT. Translating gives CASRPTDSPLHF.

The V gene is TRBV19, the J gene TRBJ1-1; 9 bases are a match to TRBD1. Unmatched junction bases numbered 13, after V lost 7 bases and J lost 10 bases. Germline CDR1 and CDR2: LNHDA and SQIVND (reference sequence). The CDR3 has 14 amino acids. CDR3: CASTGQGRRGGAFF. The CDR3 coding sequence is TGTGCCAGTACCGGACAGGGGCGAAGGGGGGGAGCTTTCTTT. The full variable domain, completed using reference TRBV19 and TRBJ1-1, is DGGITQSPKYLFRKEGQNVTLSCEQNLNHDAMYWYRQDPGQGLRLIYYSQIVNDFQKGDIAEGYSVSREKKESFPLTVTSAQKNPTAFYLCASTGQGRRGGAFFGQGTRLTVV.

V and J are TRBV21-1 and TRBJ2-7; TRBD2 is the table's D call and was not checked against the DNA. TRBV21-1 is tagged as a pseudogene. This CDR3 spans 14 amino acids. Here the CDR3 DNA reads TGTGCCAGCACCACCGGGACTCGGTACTACGAGCAGTACTTC. Translated, it gives CASTTGTRYYEQYF.

The V gene is TRBV3-1 (or the pseudogene TRBV3-2), the J gene TRBJ2-7; D is undetermined. The germline V gene has CDR1 LGHDT and CDR2 YNNKEL (reference sequence). Trimming left V 1 base short and J 4 bases short, with 14 bases between. CDR3 length equals 15 residues. The CDR3 DNA reads as TGTGCCAGCAGCCAAGGCACAATGTCTAGGTACGAGCAGTACTTC. This codes for CASSQGTMSRYEQYF.

This clone has just a few counts. The V gene is TRBV19, the J gene TRBJ1-2; TRBD1 matches at 11 bases. After removal of 5 bases from V and 8 bases from J, the junction contained 10 bases not matched to a gene. The CDR3 is 15 amino acids. Germline CDR1 is LNHDA and CDR2 is SQIVND (reference sequence). CDR3 nucleotide sequence: TGTGCCAGTAGTCTAAGGACAGGGGGCTCGAGAGGCTACACCTTC. This translates into CASSLRTGGSRGYTF.

The V call is TRBV7-8, the J call TRBJ2-2, with D possibly TRBD2 on 7 matching bases. With 7 bases removed from V and 4 bases from J, the gap between germline ends came to 13 bases. CDR1 SGHVS and CDR2 FQNEAQ come from the germline V gene. The CDR3 runs 14 residues. The CDR3 spells CASTLGGGTGELFF. The DNA of the CDR3 is TGTGCCAGCACCCTAGGGGGGGGCACCGGGGAGCTGTTTTTT.

The chain uses TRBV5-6 and TRBJ2-7; 7 nucleotides agree with TRBD1. The V gene's germline CDR1 is SGHDT and CDR2 YYEEEE. The J segment lost 0 bases and the V segment lost 7 bases, leaving 7 bases of the junction unmatched. The CDR3 has 14 amino acids. The CDR3 loop is CASGRQGSSYEQYF. DNA of the CDR3: TGTGCCAGCGGACGACAGGGCAGCTCCTACGAGCAGTACTTC.

This clone was found a few times. This chain joins TRBV27 and TRBJ1-4; TRBD1 aligns across 11 bases. The length of the CDR3 is 15 residues. The ends lost 6 bases at V and 6 bases at J; junction bases unmatched: 6. The germline CDR1 and CDR2 sequences are MNHEY and SMNVEV (reference sequence). In DNA, the CDR3 is TGTGCCAGCAGCGGACAGGGGGCTCGGGATGAAAAACTGTTTTTT. Its protein product is CASSGQGARDEKLFF.

The chain uses TRBV3-1 (or the pseudogene TRBV3-2) and TRBJ2-3; D may be TRBD2 (7 bases). V was clipped by 3 bases and J by 2 bases, with 9 bases between them. The CDR3 loop spans 14 amino acids. CDR1 LGHDT and CDR2 YNNKEL come from the germline V gene (reference sequence). The CDR3 DNA reads as TGTGCCAGCAGCCAGCGGGGGCTCACAGATACGCAGTATTTT. Protein product: CASSQRGLTDTQYF.

The genes are TRBV29-1 and TRBJ2-7; D perhaps matches TRBD2 (5 bases). Germline loops: CDR1 SQVTM, CDR2 ANQGSEA. V was clipped by 6 bases and J by 2 bases, with 11 bases between them. The CDR3 is 12 amino acids. CDR3 DNA sequence: TGCAGCGTGCGAGAGGGCCCCTACGAGCAGTACTTC. It translates to CSVREGPYEQYF.

This clone was recorded once. The gene calls are TRBV7-6 and TRBJ2-6; 7 bases agree with TRBD1. Germline CDR1 SGHVS, CDR2 FNYEAQ. The CDR3 is made up of 18 amino acids. Trimming at V came to 4 bases and at J to 0 bases, leaving 9 bases not matched to a gene. CDR3 bases: TGTGCCAGCAGCTCCGGACAGGTTGTAGGCTCTGGGGCCAACGTCCTGACTTTC. Amino acid sequence: CASSSGQVVGSGANVLTF.

This chain links TRBV5-6 with TRBJ1-1; D unresolved. This CDR3 region has 12 residues. Trimming stripped 4 bases from V and 0 bases from J, with 4 bases between. CDR1 SGHDT and CDR2 YYEEEE come from the germline V gene. CDR3 DNA sequence: TGTGCCAGCAGCCTTATGAACACTGAAGCTTTCTTT. Translation gives CASSLMNTEAFF.

The chain carries TRBV6-1 and TRBJ2-1; 8 bases match TRBD2. The CDR3 has 13 residues. Germline CDR1 is MNHNS and CDR2 is SASEGT. Losses at the gene ends were 3 bases for V and 8 bases for J; bases not matched to a gene: 3. The CDR3 DNA follows: TGTGCCAGCAGTGACGGACTAGCCTATGAGCAGTTCTTC. This encodes CASSDGLAYEQFF.